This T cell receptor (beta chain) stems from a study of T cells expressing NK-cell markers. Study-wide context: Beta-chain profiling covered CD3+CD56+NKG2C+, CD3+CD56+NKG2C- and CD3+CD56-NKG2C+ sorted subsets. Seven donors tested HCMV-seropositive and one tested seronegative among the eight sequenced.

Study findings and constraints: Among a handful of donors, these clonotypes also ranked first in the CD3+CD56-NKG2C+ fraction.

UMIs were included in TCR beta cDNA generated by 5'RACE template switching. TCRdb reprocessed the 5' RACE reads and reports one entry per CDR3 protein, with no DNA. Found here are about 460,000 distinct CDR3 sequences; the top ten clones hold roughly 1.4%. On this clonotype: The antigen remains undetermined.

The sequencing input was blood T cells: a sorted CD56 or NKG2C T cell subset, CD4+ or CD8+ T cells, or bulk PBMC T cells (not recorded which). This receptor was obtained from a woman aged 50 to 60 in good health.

CDR3: CSARDRVVPEQFF. V gene TRBV20-1 combines with J gene TRBJ2-1; TCRdb designates TRBD1, a call that cannot be tested without DNA. The V gene's germline CDR1 is DFQATT and CDR2 SNEGSKA (reference sequence). This CDR3 spans 13 amino acids.